The 26 T cell receptor beta chains in this list originate from one sample, sequenced in a study of CD8+ T cells in alopecia areata (dated by TCRdb to between 2017 and 2018). The sample's time point label is to be understood as: baseline before oral tofacitinib. Preparation of the library involved the immunoSEQ multiplex PCR assay. To provide template for TCR sequencing, every sample had RNA extracted and reverse transcribed into cDNA. The table comes from immuneACCESS by way of TCRdb, which keeps in-frame sequences with V and J called. Part of the clones is missing from these tables; in studies checked, under half for an unresolved V gene and the rest for unknown reasons. Across this sample there are about 190,000 clones, with around 60% seen only once. The ten largest clonotypes hold under 15% of the sample. Sequencing was performed on CD4+ T cells sorted from blood, taken at week 0. Source of these receptors: a human donor with alopecia areata.

The rearrangement links TRBV7-9 to TRBJ1-5; D ambiguous. Deletions cut 1 base from V and 2 bases from J, with 15 bases between. The V gene's germline CDR1 is SEHNR and CDR2 FQNEAQ (reference sequence). The CDR3 contains 17 residues. CDR3 sequence reads: CASSLVRGGVGNQPQHF. The CDR3 region has the DNA TGTGCCAGCAGCTTAGTTCGAGGAGGCGTCGGCAATCAGCCCCAGCATTTT.

This clone was counted once. In DNA form, the CDR3 reads TGTGCCAGCAGTGATCCAGCGGGGGTTCGGGATACGCAGTATTTT. Translating gives CASSDPAGVRDTQYF. The rearrangement joins TRBV2 to TRBJ2-3, with 8 bases identical to TRBD2. Losses at the gene ends were 3 bases for V and 6 bases for J; bases not matched to a gene: 8. The CDR3 is made up of 15 amino acids. The V gene's germline CDR1 is SNHLY and CDR2 FYNNEI. Filled out from reference TRBV2 and TRBJ2-3, the complete variable domain reads EPEVTQTPSHQVTQMGQEVILRCVPISNHLYFYWYRQILGQKVEFLVSFYNNEISEKSEIFDDQFSVERPDGSNFTLKIRSTKLEDSAMYFCASSDPAGVRDTQYFGPGTRLTVL.

The J gene is TRBJ2-3, the V gene TRBV4-2, with TRBD1 matching 8 bases. The CDR3 is made up of 16 amino acids. Losses at the gene ends were 0 bases for V and 3 bases for J; bases not matched to a gene: 5. The germline V gene has CDR1 LGHNA and CDR2 YNFKEQ. The CDR3: CASSQDLQGETDTQYF. In nucleotides, the CDR3 is TGTGCCAGCAGCCAAGATCTACAGGGGGAGACAGATACGCAGTATTTT.

This clone was counted a few times. The V and J genes are TRBV11-2 and TRBJ1-1, with unresolved D. This CDR3 comprises 12 residues. The V end lost 1 base, the J end lost 5 bases, and 5 bases lay between the germline ends. Per germline, CDR1 SGHAT and CDR2 FQNNGV. In nucleotides, the CDR3 is TGTGCCAGCAGCTTAGTAGGGACTGAAGCTTTCTTT. Protein: CASSLVGTEAFF.

The chain carries TRBV9 and TRBJ2-1; perhaps TRBD1 as D (5 bases). The CDR3 is 14 amino acids. Germline V CDR1 and CDR2: SGDLS, YYNGEE. V was pared by 0 bases and J by 9 bases, with 13 bases between. Here the CDR3 DNA reads TGTGCCAGCAGCGTAGGGGGCGCACAACTTGAGCAGTTCTTC. Its translation is CASSVGGAQLEQFF.

The J gene is TRBJ2-2, the V gene TRBV6-5; perhaps TRBD1 as D (6 bases). Germline V gene lookup returns CDR1 MNHEY and CDR2 SVGAGI. The CDR3 sequence is 14 residues long. The V gene lost 6 bases and the J gene lost 5 bases, with 13 bases spanning the gap. The CDR3 loop is CASSPPTGTGELFF. Here the CDR3 DNA reads TGTGCCAGCAGCCCTCCAACAGGGACCGGGGAGCTGTTTTTT.

The chain has TRBV2 and TRBJ1-3; possibly TRBD1 for D (6 bases). Germline V gives CDR1 SNHLY, CDR2 FYNNEI. V was trimmed by 7 bases and J by 1 base, leaving 35 bases between them. CDR3 length: 22 amino acids. The CDR3 spells CASMIGGKKKTHRVRSGNTIYF. For the CDR3, the DNA is TGTGCCAGCATGATAGGTGGGAAAAAAAAGACCCACAGGGTAAGGTCTGGAAACACCATATATTTT.

Note on this clone: The same CDR3 is also encoded by other DNA sequences in this sample. The V gene is TRBV5-1, the J gene TRBJ2-3; D is undetermined. Germline V CDR1 and CDR2: SGHRS, YFSETQ. V dropped 2 bases and J dropped 5 bases, with 3 bases sitting between them. The CDR3 runs to 11 residues. The CDR3 sequence: CASSLGDTQYF. CDR3 nucleotide sequence: TGCGCCAGCAGCTTAGGAGATACGCAGTATTTT. The variable domain in full, completed from reference TRBV5-1 and TRBJ2-3, reads KAGVTQTPRYLIKTRGQQVTLSCSPISGHRSVSWYQQTPGQGLQFLFEYFSETQRNKGNFPGRFSGRQFSNSRSEMNVSTLELGDSALYLCASSLGDTQYFGPGTRLTVL.

The gene calls are TRBV5-8 and TRBJ2-3; unclear D gene. The V and J ends lost 6 bases and 2 bases respectively, with 10 bases between them. The CDR3 loop spans 13 amino acids. The germline V gene has CDR1 SGHTS and CDR2 YDEGEE. The CDR3 DNA reads TGTGCCAGCATGATGGGCCTCACAGATACGCAGTATTTT. This encodes CASMMGLTDTQYF. The full variable domain, completed using reference TRBV5-8 and TRBJ2-3, is EAGVTQSPTHLIKTRGQQATLRCSPISGHTSVYWYQQALGLGLQFLLWYDEGEERNRGNFPPRFSGRQFPNYSSELNVNALELEDSALYLCASMMGLTDTQYFGPGTRLTVL.

The CDR3 DNA sequence: TGCGCCAGCAGCCTCTGGACAGGCTACGAGCAGTACTTC. Residues: CASSLWTGYEQYF. The chain couples TRBV5-1 to TRBJ2-7; TRBD1 matches at 7 bases. The CDR3 extends over 13 amino acids. Germline assignment: CDR1 SGHRS and CDR2 YFSETQ. Trimming cost V 4 bases and J 3 bases; bases outside gene matches: 4.

This rearrangement joins TRBV6-5 to TRBJ1-5; D remains unclear. This CDR3 has 15 amino acids. Per germline, CDR1 MNHEY and CDR2 SVGAGI. V lost 6 bases and J 11 bases, leaving 23 bases between the germline ends. CDR3 loop: CASSPHSGGIGAQHF. CDR3 DNA sequence: TGTGCCAGCAGCCCCCACTCGGGTGGGATCGGTGCCCAGCATTTT.

This clone was found a few times. The chain links TRBV7-2 to TRBJ2-3; 13 bases map to TRBD2. The CDR3 runs 17 residues. J lost 4 bases, V lost 4 bases, and 8 bases had no gene match. Germline assignment: CDR1 SGHTA and CDR2 FQGNSA. The CDR3, as DNA: TGTGCCAGCAGCTCCACTAGCGGGGGGGCTCGAGCAGATACGCAGTATTTT. Its protein product is CASSSTSGGARADTQYF.

Only one count was recorded for this clone. The chain links TRBV29-1 to TRBJ1-1, with D unresolved. Trimming took 6 bases from V and 4 from J, leaving 15 bases between them. The germline V gene encodes CDR1 SQVTM and CDR2 ANQGSEA. CDR3 length: 13 residues. The CDR3 protein is CSVVVHQATEAFF. For the CDR3, the DNA is TGCAGCGTAGTGGTCCACCAGGCCACTGAAGCTTTCTTT.

This clone has a single count. This sequence joins TRBV9 and TRBJ1-6; tentatively, D is TRBD1 (6 bases). The germline V gene encodes CDR1 SGDLS and CDR2 YYNGEE. The CDR3 runs to 16 residues. V shed 2 bases and J shed 7 bases, with 16 bases lying between them. The CDR3 nucleotides read TGTGCCAGCAGCGTTAGCACCGGGACACGAAATTCACCCCTCCACTTT. It yields the protein CASSVSTGTRNSPLHF.

The J gene is TRBJ2-3, the V gene TRBV9; D is possibly TRBD1 or TRBD2 (5 bases each). V was trimmed by 0 bases and J by 6 bases, leaving 14 bases between them. CDR1 is SGDLS, CDR2 YYNGEE, per germline. The CDR3 totals 15 residues. CDR3 loop: CASSVEGPRGDTQYF. As DNA, the CDR3 is TGTGCCAGCAGCGTAGAGGGGCCCCGAGGGGATACGCAGTATTTT.

The genes are TRBV5-1 and TRBJ1-5; D not resolved. The CDR3 is 15 amino acids. The germline V gene encodes CDR1 SGHRS and CDR2 YFSETQ. The germline V and J ends were trimmed by 5 bases and 0 bases, with 12 bases remaining between them. For the CDR3, the DNA is TGCGCCAGCAGGCTGCGGGGAGATAGCAATCAGCCCCAGCATTTT. It yields the protein CASRLRGDSNQPQHF.

The chain couples TRBV29-1 to TRBJ1-4, with D perhaps TRBD1 (6 bases). This CDR3 spans 12 amino acids. The V end lost 4 bases, the J end lost 7 bases, and 10 bases lay between the germline ends. Germline V gene data show CDR1 as SQVTM and CDR2 as ANQGSEA. CDR3 in DNA: TGCAGCGTTGTATTCAGGGGTGAAAAACTGTTTTTT. This translates into CSVVFRGEKLFF.

This clone was seen a few times. V and J are TRBV7-9 and TRBJ1-3; a possible D gene is TRBD1 (5 bases). Germline V gene data show CDR1 as SEHNR and CDR2 as FQNEAQ (reference sequence). This CDR3 comprises 11 residues. V shed 8 bases and J shed 8 bases, with 10 bases lying between them. As DNA, the CDR3 is TGTGCCAGCGGGGCCGGCGACACCATATATTTT. This sequence encodes CASGAGDTIYF.

The rearrangement links TRBV29-1 to TRBJ1-1; TRBD1 agrees at 8 bases. Trimming took 7 bases from V and 4 from J; bases not matched to a gene: 8. Per germline, CDR1 SQVTM and CDR2 ANQGSEA. CDR3 size: 13 residues. The CDR3 is CSAATGGSTEAFF. DNA of the CDR3: TGCAGCGCCGCCACAGGGGGAAGCACTGAAGCTTTCTTT.

This chain joins TRBV10-3 and TRBJ1-1; D is possibly TRBD1 (5 bases). Germline-derived CDR1 and CDR2 are ENHRY and SYGVKD. The CDR3 sequence is 14 residues long. V lost 8 bases and J 5 bases, leaving 18 bases between the germline ends. CDR3 sequence reads: CAIQPDRAGTEAFF. The CDR3 DNA reads TGTGCCATCCAGCCGGATAGAGCAGGGACTGAAGCTTTCTTT.

The chain employs TRBV5-1 and TRBJ1-1; 10 positions match TRBD1. Germline V gives CDR1 SGHRS, CDR2 YFSETQ. Trimming cost V 7 bases and J 4 bases; bases outside gene matches: 7. This CDR3 is 14 amino acids long. CDR3 loop: CASRDRGQGTEAFF. CDR3 in DNA: TGCGCCAGCCGGGACAGGGGTCAAGGCACTGAAGCTTTCTTT.

The CDR3 sequence is CSVEGRAGGEQYF. The CDR3 DNA is TGCAGCGTTGAAGGTCGGGCAGGCGGCGAGCAGTACTTC. This chain uses TRBV29-1 with TRBJ2-7, with D uncertain. This CDR3 is 13 amino acids long. Germline CDR1 reads SQVTM; CDR2 reads ANQGSEA. V was trimmed by 1 base and J by 6 bases, leaving 13 bases between them.

In this sample, this clone turned up a few times. This rearrangement joins TRBV2 to TRBJ2-5, with D possibly TRBD1 on 5 matching bases. V lost 2 bases to trimming and J lost 4 bases, with 5 bases between them. CDR3 length: 12 residues. Germline V lookup: CDR1 SNHLY, CDR2 FYNNEI. The chain's CDR3 is CASSERGETQYF. The CDR3, as DNA: TGTGCCAGCAGTGAAAGGGGAGAGACCCAGTACTTC.

This chain joins TRBV9 and TRBJ2-2, with D uncertain. The ends were cut back, 0 bases at V and 7 bases at J, with 7 bases in the middle. The germline gives CDR1 SGDLS, CDR2 YYNGEE. This CDR3 is built from 13 residues. CDR3 sequence reads: CASSVVSFGELFF. DNA of the CDR3: TGTGCCAGCAGCGTAGTTAGTTTCGGGGAGCTGTTTTTT.

V gene TRBV2 combines with J gene TRBJ2-5; 10 bases match TRBD2. Germline CDR1 and CDR2: SNHLY and FYNNEI. The CDR3 loop spans 14 amino acids. The J segment lost 8 bases and the V segment lost 7 bases, leaving 10 bases of the junction unmatched. Here the CDR3 DNA reads TGTGCCAGCACACAGAGATCTAGCGGGGGTACCCAGTACTTC. This translates into CASTQRSSGGTQYF. The variable domain in full, completed from reference TRBV2 and TRBJ2-5, reads EPEVTQTPSHQVTQMGQEVILRCVPISNHLYFYWYRQILGQKVEFLVSFYNNEISEKSEIFDDQFSVERPDGSNFTLKIRSTKLEDSAMYFCASTQRSSGGTQYFGPGTRLLVL.

This clone was seen a single time. The V gene is TRBV9, the J gene TRBJ2-1; D perhaps matches TRBD2 (5 bases). The V and J ends lost 0 bases and 3 bases respectively, with 10 bases between them. This CDR3 is built from 15 residues. Germline V gives CDR1 SGDLS, CDR2 YYNGEE. The CDR3 sequence is CASSVVGGYYNEQFF. The CDR3 DNA is TGTGCCAGCAGCGTAGTAGGCGGGTACTACAATGAGCAGTTCTTC.